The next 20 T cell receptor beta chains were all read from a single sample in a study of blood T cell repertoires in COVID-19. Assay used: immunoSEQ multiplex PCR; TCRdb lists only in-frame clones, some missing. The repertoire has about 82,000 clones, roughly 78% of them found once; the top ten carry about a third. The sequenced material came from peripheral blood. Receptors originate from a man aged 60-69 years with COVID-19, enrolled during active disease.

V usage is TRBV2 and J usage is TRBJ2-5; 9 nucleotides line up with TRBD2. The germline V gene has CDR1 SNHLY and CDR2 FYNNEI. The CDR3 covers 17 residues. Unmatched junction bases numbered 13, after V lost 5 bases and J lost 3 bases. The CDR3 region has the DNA TGTGCCAGCAGTTTCCGGCGGGAGGGCCGGAGGGAAGAGACCCAGTACTTC. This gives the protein CASSFRREGRREETQYF.

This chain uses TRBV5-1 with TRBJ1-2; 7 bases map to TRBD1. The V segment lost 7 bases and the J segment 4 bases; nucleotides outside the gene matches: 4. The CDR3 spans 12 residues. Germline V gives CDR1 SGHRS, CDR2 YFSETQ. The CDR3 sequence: CASQGGSYGYTF. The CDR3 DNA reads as TGCGCCAGCCAGGGGGGTTCCTATGGCTACACCTTC.

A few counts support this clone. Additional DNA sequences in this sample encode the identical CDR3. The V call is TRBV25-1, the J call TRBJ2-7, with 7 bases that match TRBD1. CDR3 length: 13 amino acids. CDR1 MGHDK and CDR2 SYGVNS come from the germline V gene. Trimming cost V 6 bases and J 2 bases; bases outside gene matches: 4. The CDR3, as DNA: TGTGCCAGCAGCGTGACAGGGACCTACGAGCAGTACTTC. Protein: CASSVTGTYEQYF.

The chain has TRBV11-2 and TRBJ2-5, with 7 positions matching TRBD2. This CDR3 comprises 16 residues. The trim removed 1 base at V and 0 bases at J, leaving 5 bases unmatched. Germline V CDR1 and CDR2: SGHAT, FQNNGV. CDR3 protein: CASSLVGGSYQETQYF. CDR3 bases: TGTGCCAGCAGCTTAGTTGGCGGGAGCTACCAAGAGACCCAGTACTTC.

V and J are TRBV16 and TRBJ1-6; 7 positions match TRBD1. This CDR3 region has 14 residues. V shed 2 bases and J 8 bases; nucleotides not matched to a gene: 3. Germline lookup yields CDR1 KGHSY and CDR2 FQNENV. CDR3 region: CASSQGTVHSPLHF. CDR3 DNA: TGTGCCAGCAGCCAAGGGACAGTGCATTCACCCCTCCACTTT.

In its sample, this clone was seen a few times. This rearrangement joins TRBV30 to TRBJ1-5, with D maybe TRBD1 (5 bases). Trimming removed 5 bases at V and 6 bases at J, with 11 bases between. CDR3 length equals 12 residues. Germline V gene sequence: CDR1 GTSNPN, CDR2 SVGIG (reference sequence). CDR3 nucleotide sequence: TGTGCCTGGGGGACTGGTAGTCAGCCCCAGCATTTT. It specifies CAWGTGSQPQHF.

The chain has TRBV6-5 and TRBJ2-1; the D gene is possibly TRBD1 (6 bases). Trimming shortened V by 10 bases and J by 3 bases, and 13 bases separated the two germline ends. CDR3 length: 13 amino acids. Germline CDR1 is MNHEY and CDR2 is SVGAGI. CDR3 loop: CATPTGRYNEQFF. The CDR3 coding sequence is TGTGCCACCCCGACAGGCCGCTACAATGAGCAGTTCTTC.

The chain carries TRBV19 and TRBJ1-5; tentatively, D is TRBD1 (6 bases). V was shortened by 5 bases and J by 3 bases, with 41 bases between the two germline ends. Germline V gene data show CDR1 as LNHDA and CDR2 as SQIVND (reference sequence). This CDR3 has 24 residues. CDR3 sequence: CASSPWSPTQEVYSGGRINQPQHF. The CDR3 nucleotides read TGTGCCAGTAGTCCGTGGTCCCCTACCCAAGAGGTATATAGCGGGGGCAGGATCAATCAGCCCCAGCATTTT.

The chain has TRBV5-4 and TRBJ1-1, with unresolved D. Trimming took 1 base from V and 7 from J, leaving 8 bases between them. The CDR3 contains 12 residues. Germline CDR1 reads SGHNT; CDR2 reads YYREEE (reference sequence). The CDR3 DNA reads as TGTGCCAGCAGCTTGAATCAGTATGAAGCTTTCTTT. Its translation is CASSLNQYEAFF.

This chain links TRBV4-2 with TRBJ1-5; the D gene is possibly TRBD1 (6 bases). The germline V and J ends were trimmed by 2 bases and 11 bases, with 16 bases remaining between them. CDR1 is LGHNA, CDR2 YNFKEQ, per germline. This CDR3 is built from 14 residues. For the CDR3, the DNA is TGTGCCAGCAGCCAACTACCAGGGGTCGGGGCCCAGCATTTT. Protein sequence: CASSQLPGVGAQHF.

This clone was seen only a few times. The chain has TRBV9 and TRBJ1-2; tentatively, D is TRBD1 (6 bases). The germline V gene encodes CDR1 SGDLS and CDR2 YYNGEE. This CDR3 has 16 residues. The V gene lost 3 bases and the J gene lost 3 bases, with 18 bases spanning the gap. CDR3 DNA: TGTGCCAGCAGCGGCGGGGGGCAGTTTGCCGACTATGGCTACACCTTC. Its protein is CASSGGGQFADYGYTF.

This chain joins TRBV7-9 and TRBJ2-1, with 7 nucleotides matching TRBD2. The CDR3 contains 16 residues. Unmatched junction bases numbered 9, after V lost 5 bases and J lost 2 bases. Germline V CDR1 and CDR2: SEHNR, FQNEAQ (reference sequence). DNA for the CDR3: TGTGCCAGCAGCCCAGGCGGGAGCGGCCCCTACAATGAGCAGTTCTTC. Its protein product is CASSPGGSGPYNEQFF.

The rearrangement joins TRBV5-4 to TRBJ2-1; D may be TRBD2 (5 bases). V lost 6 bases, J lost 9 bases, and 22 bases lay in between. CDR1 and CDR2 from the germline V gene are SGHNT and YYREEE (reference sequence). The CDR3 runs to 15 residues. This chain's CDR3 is CASMPQPLGAGEQFF. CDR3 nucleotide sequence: TGTGCCAGCATGCCCCAACCCCTAGGTGCGGGTGAGCAGTTCTTC.

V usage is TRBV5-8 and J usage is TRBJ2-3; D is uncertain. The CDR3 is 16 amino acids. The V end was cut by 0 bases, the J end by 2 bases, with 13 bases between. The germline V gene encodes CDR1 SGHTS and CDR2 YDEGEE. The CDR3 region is CASSLAVLYSTDTQYF. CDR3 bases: TGTGCCAGCAGCTTGGCGGTCCTCTACTCCACAGATACGCAGTATTTT.

The CDR3 spells CASSSRYEQFF. The CDR3 DNA sequence: TGTGCCAGCAGTTCCAGATATGAGCAGTTCTTC. The chain is built from TRBV12-3 or TRBV12-4 and TRBJ2-1; no clear D. The CDR3 contains 11 residues. Trimming removed 4 bases from V and 8 bases from J, with 6 bases in between.

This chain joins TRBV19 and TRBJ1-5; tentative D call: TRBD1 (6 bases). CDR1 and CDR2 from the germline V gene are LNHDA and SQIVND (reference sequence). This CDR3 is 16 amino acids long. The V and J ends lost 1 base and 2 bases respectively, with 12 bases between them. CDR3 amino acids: CASSIVWGHGNQPQHF. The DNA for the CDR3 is TGTGCCAGTAGTATAGTCTGGGGGCATGGCAATCAGCCCCAGCATTTT.

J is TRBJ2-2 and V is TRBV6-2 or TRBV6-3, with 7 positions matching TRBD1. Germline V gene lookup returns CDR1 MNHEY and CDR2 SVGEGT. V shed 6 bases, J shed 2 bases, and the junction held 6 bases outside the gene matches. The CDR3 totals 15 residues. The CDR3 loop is CASSPTGANTGELFF. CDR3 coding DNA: TGTGCCAGCAGCCCTACAGGGGCCAACACCGGGGAGCTGTTTTTT.

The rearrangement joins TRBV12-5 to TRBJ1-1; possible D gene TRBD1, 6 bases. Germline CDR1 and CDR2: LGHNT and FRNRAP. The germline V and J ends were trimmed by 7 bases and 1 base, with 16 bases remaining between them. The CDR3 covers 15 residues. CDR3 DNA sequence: TGTGCTAGTGAAACTGAGTGGACAGCGAACACTGAAGCTTTCTTT. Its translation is CASETEWTANTEAFF.

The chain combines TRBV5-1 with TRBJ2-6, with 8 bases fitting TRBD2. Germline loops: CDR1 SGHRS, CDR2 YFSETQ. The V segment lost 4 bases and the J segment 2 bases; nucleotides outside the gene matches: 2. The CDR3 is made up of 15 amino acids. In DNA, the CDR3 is TGCGCCAGCAGCCACGGGGGGGCTGGGGCCAACGTCCTGACTTTC. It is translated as CASSHGGAGANVLTF. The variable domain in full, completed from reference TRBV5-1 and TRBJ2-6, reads KAGVTQTPRYLIKTRGQQVTLSCSPISGHRSVSWYQQTPGQGLQFLFEYFSETQRNKGNFPGRFSGRQFSNSRSEMNVSTLELGDSALYLCASSHGGAGANVLTFGAGSRLTVL.

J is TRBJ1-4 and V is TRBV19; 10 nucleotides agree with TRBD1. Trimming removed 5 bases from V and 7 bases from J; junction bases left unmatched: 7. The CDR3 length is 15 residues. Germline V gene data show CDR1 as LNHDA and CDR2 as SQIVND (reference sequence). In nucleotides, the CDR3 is TGTGCCAGTAGTTCCCGGACAGGGGGGGGTGAAAAACTGTTTTTT. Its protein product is CASSSRTGGGEKLFF.